This paragraph covers one T cell receptor (beta chain) sequence. The antigen it recognizes is unknown. Base qualities are not provided; no much larger clone lies one nucleotide away. This sample stems from a study of T-cell reconstitution after alpha-beta-depleted transplantation in children (dated by TCRdb to 2016 to 2017). Regarding the research as a whole: Using TCR repertoire profiling, the study followed T-cell immune reconstitution in a quantitative way in children after TCRalphabeta/CD19-depleted allogeneic hematopoietic cell transplantation. What the study reported, not specific to this receptor: The apparently early alphabetaT-cell count recovery about two months after transplant was reportedly dependent on only several hundred rapidly expanded clones derived from non-depleted graft cells. In some patients, the high TCRbeta diversity seen at day 60 was put down to recipient T cells and intrathymic progenitors that had survived conditioning. The frequencies of hyperexpanded clones fell over the following months, and after one year, T-cell counts and TCRbeta diversity were mostly attributed to newly produced T cells.

The treatment or condition label corresponds to: allogeneic hematopoietic cell transplantation with graft depleted of TCRalphabeta T cells and CD19 B cells. TCRalphabeta/CD19-depleted allogeneic hematopoietic cell grafts were given to the transplant recipients, all of whom were children. V is clipped by 1 base and J by 2 bases, and the sequence between their germline boundaries is 14 bases long. Reading from cysteine to phenylalanine, the CDR3 counts 17 amino acids. The kept DNA is CDR3 alone, 51 bases in frame from the first base. The germline V gene (reference sequence) gives CDR1 as SEHNR and CDR2 as FQNEAQ. Receptor amplification or capture employed PCR. Sequencing relied on an Illumina HiSeq 2500. Molecular barcoding was employed in the preparation of TCR libraries, with unique molecular identifiers being used to normalize TCRbeta repertoire quantification. TCRdb passed the public sequencing reads through fastp at Q25 and MiXCR, retaining productive beta sequences. Rows with one shared CDR3 protein collapse into an entry with the most common genes and DNA. The sample yields about 200,000 distinct CDR3 sequences; roughly 7.1% were counted once. In total, the top ten clones hold 5.5% to 6.5% of the sample.

This receptor was obtained from a boy younger than 10 with acute lymphoblastic leukemia, due to receive a stem cell transplant. This specimen was PBMCs, taken before TCRalphabeta/CD19-depleted stem cell transplant. The chain couples TRBV7-9 to TRBJ2-2, with TRBD2 as a weak D call on 5 bases. This receptor carries the CDR3 CASSLEYAADNTGELFF. Here is the DNA: TGTGCCAGCAGCTTAGAGTATGCAGCGGACAACACCGGGGAGCTGTTTTTT.